These 19 T cell receptor beta chains came from one sample sequenced in a study of shared clonotypes between healthy human individuals. Terminally differentiated effector memory CD45RA+ cells were excluded from the naive CD8 cells, which were CD45RO-negative and positively selected for CCR7. Some clones are missing from TCRdb's copy, which holds only in-frame ones; the method was immunoSEQ multiplex PCR. The sample contains about 680,000 clones, about 92% of which appear only once. Sequencing was done on a sample of naive CD8+ T cells sorted from blood. The receptors were gathered from a young man in good health.

This clone was observed a few times. The chain employs TRBV11-2 and TRBJ2-2; no clear D. The V gene lost 5 bases and the J gene lost 5 bases, with 3 bases spanning the gap. Germline-derived CDR1 and CDR2 are SGHAT and FQNNGV. This CDR3 is 11 amino acids long. The chain's CDR3 is CASSGTGELFF. The CDR3 bases are TGTGCCAGCAGCGGTACCGGGGAGCTGTTTTTT.

This chain uses TRBV2 with TRBJ1-5; D gene uncertain. There are 15 residues in the CDR3. The V and J ends lost 8 bases and 0 bases respectively, with 14 bases between them. Germline V gene lookup returns CDR1 SNHLY and CDR2 FYNNEI. CDR3 DNA: TGTGCCAGCTCTAAGGGAGAAAGTAGCAATCAGCCCCAGCATTTT. It specifies CASSKGESSNQPQHF.

The rearrangement joins TRBV27 to TRBJ2-1; 7 positions match TRBD2. V was clipped by 5 bases and J by 10 bases; unmatched bases: 8. The germline gives CDR1 MNHEY, CDR2 SMNVEV (reference sequence). The CDR3 runs to 13 residues. The CDR3 coding sequence is TGTGCCAGCAGTCTAAAAGCGGGGCGGGAGCAGTTCTTC. Protein product: CASSLKAGREQFF.

Points on this clone: The identical CDR3 is also encoded by other nucleotide sequences in the sample. CDR3 in amino acids: CASSLGDQPQHF. CDR3 coding DNA: TGTGCCAGCAGCCTGGGGGATCAGCCCCAGCATTTT. The chain carries TRBV7-9 and TRBJ1-5, with a tentative D call TRBD1 (5 bases). The CDR3 runs 12 residues. CDR1 and CDR2 (germline): SEHNR, FQNEAQ (reference sequence). The ends were cut back, 5 bases at V and 5 bases at J, with 7 bases in the middle.

The V call is TRBV14, the J call TRBJ2-7; D gene unclear. CDR3 size: 15 residues. The germline V gene encodes CDR1 SGHDN and CDR2 FVKESK. Trimming shortened V by 1 base and J by 2 bases, and 12 bases separated the two germline ends. The CDR3 is CASSQVFGSTYEQYF. The CDR3, as DNA: TGTGCCAGCAGCCAAGTATTTGGGTCCACCTACGAGCAGTACTTC.

The chain links TRBV7-9 to TRBJ2-7; D is uncertain. The CDR3 consists of 13 residues. V was trimmed by 10 bases and J by 1 base, leaving 14 bases between them. Germline V gene lookup returns CDR1 SEHNR and CDR2 FQNEAQ (reference sequence). CDR3 in DNA: TGTGCCACCACGGACCTACGATCCTACGAGCAGTACTTC. Protein product: CATTDLRSYEQYF.

The rearrangement joins TRBV21-1 to TRBJ2-7; TRBD1, the table's D call, lacks a check against the DNA. TRBV21-1 is termed a pseudogene. The CDR3 sequence is 15 residues long. Here the CDR3 reads CASSKVRHITGEQYF. Here the CDR3 DNA reads TGTGCCAGCAGCAAAGTCCGACATATAACTGGGGAGCAGTACTTC.

This clone appeared once. The chain combines TRBV6-1 with TRBJ1-6, with D unresolved. Germline V gene lookup returns CDR1 MNHNS and CDR2 SASEGT. This CDR3 is 17 amino acids long. Deletions cut 2 bases from V and 0 bases from J, with 11 bases between. Here the CDR3 reads CASSEFFGSSYNSPLHF. The CDR3 region has the DNA TGTGCCAGCAGTGAATTCTTCGGGAGCTCCTATAATTCACCCCTCCACTTT.

The genes are TRBV27 and TRBJ2-3, with D unclear. The germline V gene has CDR1 MNHEY and CDR2 SMNVEV (reference sequence). Trimming took 2 bases from V and 4 from J, leaving 7 bases between them. The CDR3 sequence is 13 residues long. Here the CDR3 DNA reads TGTGCCAGCAGTTTAAACCCTCCAGATACGCAGTATTTT. Translating gives CASSLNPPDTQYF.

A single count supports this clone. This sequence joins TRBV2 and TRBJ2-5; D gene ambiguous. This CDR3 region has 12 residues. Germline CDR1 is SNHLY and CDR2 is FYNNEI. V lost 6 bases to trimming and J lost 5 bases, with 10 bases between them. CDR3 region: CASSRTRETQYF. The CDR3 coding sequence is TGTGCCAGCAGCCGAACCCGGGAGACCCAGTACTTC.

The chain joins TRBV19 to TRBJ2-2; weak D call: TRBD1 (6 bases). V shed 7 bases and J shed 4 bases, with 16 bases lying between them. Germline-derived CDR1 and CDR2 are LNHDA and SQIVND (reference sequence). This CDR3 is 15 amino acids long. The CDR3 region has the DNA TGTGCCAGTATGATTCAGGGGATCTCCACCGGGGAGCTGTTTTTT. Protein: CASMIQGISTGELFF.

V gene TRBV19 combines with J gene TRBJ1-5, with TRBD1 as a possible D gene (6 bases). This CDR3 region has 16 residues. CDR1 LNHDA and CDR2 SQIVND come from the germline V gene (reference sequence). Trimming pared 6 bases from V and 7 bases from J, leaving 22 bases between. CDR3 DNA sequence: TGTGCCAGTAGCCCACCAGGGACACCGCTTGGGCAGCCCCAGCATTTT. It encodes CASSPPGTPLGQPQHF.

This clone was observed a single time. This chain links TRBV27 with TRBJ2-5, with D possibly matching TRBD1 (6 bases). This CDR3 is built from 15 residues. Germline lookup yields CDR1 MNHEY and CDR2 SMNVEV (reference sequence). The V gene lost 3 bases and the J gene lost 1 base, with 12 bases spanning the gap. As DNA, the CDR3 is TGTGCCAGCAGTTTGGGTACAGGGTTCCAAGAGACCCAGTACTTC. This codes for CASSLGTGFQETQYF.

The chain has TRBV29-1 and TRBJ2-7, with 7 bases lining up with TRBD2. V dropped 7 bases and J dropped 2; count of bases not matched to a gene: 2. The CDR3 runs 11 residues. Germline V gives CDR1 SQVTM, CDR2 ANQGSEA. The CDR3 sequence: CSAGTTYEQYF. The CDR3 DNA is TGCAGCGCCGGGACTACCTACGAGCAGTACTTC.

This chain joins TRBV5-5 and TRBJ2-1; TRBD2 aligns across 9 bases. The CDR3 is made up of 12 amino acids. Germline V gives CDR1 SGHKS, CDR2 YYEKEE (reference sequence). Trimming removed 6 bases from V and 6 bases from J; junction bases left unmatched: 1. Here the CDR3 reads CASTSGVNEQFF. The CDR3 DNA reads as TGTGCCAGCACTAGCGGGGTCAATGAGCAGTTCTTC. Variable domain in full (rest from reference TRBV5-5 and TRBJ2-1): DAGVTQSPTHLIKTRGQQVTLRCSPISGHKSVSWYQQVLGQGPQFIFQYYEKEERGRGNFPDRFSARQFPNYSSELNVNALLLGDSALYLCASTSGVNEQFFGPGTRLTVL.

The chain is built from TRBV7-9 and TRBJ1-1; possible D gene TRBD1, 5 bases. CDR3 length: 12 residues. V lost 8 bases and J 2 bases, leaving 9 bases between the germline ends. Germline CDR1 reads SEHNR; CDR2 reads FQNEAQ (reference sequence). The CDR3 DNA is TGTGCCAGCCGGAGGGGCAACACTGAAGCTTTCTTT. It translates to CASRRGNTEAFF.

The chain combines TRBV27 with TRBJ2-7; D might be TRBD2 (6 bases). The CDR3 has 15 residues. Trimming removed 4 bases from V and 5 bases from J, with 18 bases in between. Germline V CDR1 and CDR2: MNHEY, SMNVEV (reference sequence). CDR3 residues: CASSYGGGISHEQYF. CDR3 coding DNA: TGTGCCAGCAGTTACGGTGGCGGGATCTCTCACGAGCAGTACTTC.

Here the CDR3 reads CASSQTPRLRSNQPQHF. The CDR3 DNA reads TGTGCCAGCAGTCAGACGCCTCGATTGCGTAGCAATCAGCCCCAGCATTTT. The rearrangement links TRBV27 to TRBJ1-5; D remains unclear. Germline V gene data show CDR1 as MNHEY and CDR2 as SMNVEV (reference sequence). There are 17 residues in the CDR3. Between the trimmed V and J ends, which lost 5 bases and 0 bases, there was a span of 17 bases.

The V and J genes are TRBV29-1 and TRBJ2-3, with 8 bases aligning to TRBD2. Germline CDR1 is SQVTM and CDR2 is ANQGSEA. The CDR3 is 14 amino acids. Germline trimming cut 2 bases from V and 7 bases from J; bases unmatched to any gene: 8. The CDR3 DNA sequence: TGCAGCGTTGAATTAGCGGGGTCCGGGTATACGCAGTATTTT. Protein sequence: CSVELAGSGYTQYF.